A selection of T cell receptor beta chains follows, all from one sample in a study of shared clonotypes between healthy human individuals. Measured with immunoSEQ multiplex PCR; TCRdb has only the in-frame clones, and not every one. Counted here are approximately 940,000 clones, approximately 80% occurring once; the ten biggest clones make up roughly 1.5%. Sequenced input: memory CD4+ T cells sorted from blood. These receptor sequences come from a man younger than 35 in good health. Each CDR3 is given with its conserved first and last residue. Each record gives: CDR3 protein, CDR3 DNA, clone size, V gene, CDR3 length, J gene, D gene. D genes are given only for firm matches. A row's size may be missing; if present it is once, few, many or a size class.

CDR3 protein: CASSPGEVRTGELFF; CDR3 DNA: TGTGCTAGCAGCCCCGGGGAAGTGAGGACCGGGGAGCTGTTTTTT; clone size: .; V gene: TRBV7-7; CDR3 length: 15; J gene: TRBJ2-2; D gene: .
CDR3 protein: CASSPTANTGIGGYTF; CDR3 DNA: TGTGCCAGCAGCCCCACCGCAAATACAGGGATCGGTGGCTACACCTTC; clone size: once; V gene: TRBV11-2; CDR3 length: 16; J gene: TRBJ1-2; D gene: .
CDR3 protein: CASSQDRGLAGGDTQYF; CDR3 DNA: TGTGCCAGCAGCCAAGATCGGGGCTTGGCGGGGGGGGATACGCAGTATTTT; clone size: .; V gene: TRBV4-2; CDR3 length: 17; J gene: TRBJ2-3; D gene: TRBD2
CDR3 protein: CSISRLITDTQYF; CDR3 DNA: TGCAGCATCTCCCGACTAATCACAGATACGCAGTATTTT; clone size: .; V gene: TRBV29-1; CDR3 length: 13; J gene: TRBJ2-3; D gene: .
CDR3 protein: CAISGQVGTEAFF; CDR3 DNA: TGTGCCATCAGTGGACAGGTGGGCACTGAAGCTTTCTTT; clone size: .; V gene: TRBV10-3; CDR3 length: 13; J gene: TRBJ1-1; D gene: .
CDR3 protein: CASSLLAGAIGDTQYF; CDR3 DNA: TGTGCCAGCAGCTTACTAGCGGGAGCTATTGGAGATACGCAGTATTTT; clone size: .; V gene: TRBV5-6; CDR3 length: 16; J gene: TRBJ2-3; D gene: TRBD2
CDR3 protein: CASSLGHGETQYF; CDR3 DNA: TGCGCCAGCAGCTTGGGACACGGAGAGACCCAGTACTTC; clone size: .; V gene: TRBV5-1; CDR3 length: 13; J gene: TRBJ2-5; D gene: .
CDR3 protein: CASSHSLNQPQHF; CDR3 DNA: TGTGCCAGCAGCCACAGTCTAAATCAGCCCCAGCATTTT; clone size: .; V gene: TRBV5-8; CDR3 length: 13; J gene: TRBJ1-5; D gene: .
CDR3 protein: CASSAKQGGWQNIQYF; CDR3 DNA: TGTGCCAGCTCAGCGAAACAGGGGGGATGGCAAAACATTCAGTACTTC; clone size: .; V gene: TRBV18; CDR3 length: 16; J gene: TRBJ2-4; D gene: TRBD1
CDR3 protein: CASSLGTAQETQYF; CDR3 DNA: TGTGCCAGCAGCTTGGGGACTGCCCAAGAGACCCAGTACTTC; clone size: .; V gene: TRBV7-9; CDR3 length: 14; J gene: TRBJ2-5; D gene: .
CDR3 protein: CASSPWGTRGDTQYF; CDR3 DNA: TGTGCCAGCAGCCCATGGGGGACTAGGGGAGATACGCAGTATTTT; clone size: few; V gene: TRBV7-2; CDR3 length: 15; J gene: TRBJ2-3; D gene: TRBD2
CDR3 protein: CATSTASGKRTDTQYF; CDR3 DNA: TGTGCCACCAGCACGGCTAGCGGGAAGCGCACAGATACGCAGTATTTT; clone size: .; V gene: TRBV15; CDR3 length: 16; J gene: TRBJ2-3; D gene: TRBD2
CDR3 protein: CASTIFRGLQNTGELFF; CDR3 DNA: TGTGCCAGCACCATATTCAGGGGCCTTCAGAACACCGGGGAGCTGTTTTTT; clone size: .; V gene: TRBV7-9; CDR3 length: 17; J gene: TRBJ2-2; D gene: .
CDR3 protein: CASSQDMLASDTQYF; CDR3 DNA: TGCGCCAGCAGCCAAGATATGCTAGCGTCAGATACGCAGTATTTT; clone size: .; V gene: TRBV4-3; CDR3 length: 15; J gene: TRBJ2-3; D gene: .
CDR3 protein: CASSPGLAGVADTQYF; CDR3 DNA: TGTGCCAGCTCCCCGGGACTAGCGGGAGTAGCAGATACGCAGTATTTT; clone size: .; V gene: TRBV27; CDR3 length: 16; J gene: TRBJ2-3; D gene: TRBD2
CDR3 protein: CASTSYADNSPLHF; CDR3 DNA: TGTGCCAGTACCAGTTACGCTGACAATTCACCCCTCCACTTT; clone size: .; V gene: TRBV19; CDR3 length: 14; J gene: TRBJ1-6; D gene: .
CDR3 protein: CASSHLTGGSYNEQFF; CDR3 DNA: TGTGCCAGCAGCCACCTGACAGGGGGGTCCTACAATGAGCAGTTCTTC; clone size: .; V gene: TRBV7-9; CDR3 length: 16; J gene: TRBJ2-1; D gene: TRBD1
CDR3 protein: CASSMATSAANTEAFF; CDR3 DNA: TGTGCCAGCAGTATGGCCACCTCGGCGGCCAACACTGAAGCTTTCTTT; clone size: .; V gene: TRBV5-6; CDR3 length: 16; J gene: TRBJ1-1; D gene: .
CDR3 protein: CASSSIDKGTTQQYF; CDR3 DNA: TGTGCCAGCAGCTCGATCGACAAGGGAACTACGCAGCAGTACTTC; clone size: .; V gene: TRBV28; CDR3 length: 15; J gene: TRBJ2-7; D gene: .
CDR3 protein: CASSVTGSYEQYF; CDR3 DNA: TGTGCCAGCAGCGTGACAGGCTCCTACGAGCAGTACTTC; clone size: .; V gene: TRBV13; CDR3 length: 13; J gene: TRBJ2-7; D gene: .
CDR3 protein: CSASNPEAQYF; CDR3 DNA: TGCAGTGCTAGCAATCCCGAGGCCCAGTACTTC; clone size: .; V gene: TRBV20-1; CDR3 length: 11; J gene: TRBJ2-5; D gene: .
CDR3 protein: CASSQAGNYGYTF; CDR3 DNA: TGCGCCAGCAGCCAAGCCGGGAACTATGGCTACACCTTC; clone size: .; V gene: TRBV4-3; CDR3 length: 13; J gene: TRBJ1-2; D gene: .
CDR3 protein: CASSLGQGKPYGYTF; CDR3 DNA: TGTGCCAGCAGCTTGGGACAGGGGAAACCCTATGGCTACACCTTC; clone size: .; V gene: TRBV5-6; CDR3 length: 15; J gene: TRBJ1-2; D gene: TRBD1
CDR3 protein: CASSLSRGLGNTIYF; CDR3 DNA: TGTGCCAGCAGTTTGAGCAGGGGGTTGGGAAACACCATATATTTT; clone size: .; V gene: TRBV28; CDR3 length: 15; J gene: TRBJ1-3; D gene: TRBD1
CDR3 protein: CASSLGLAGAGELFF; CDR3 DNA: TGCGCCAGCAGCCTGGGGCTAGCGGGAGCCGGGGAGCTGTTTTTT; clone size: .; V gene: TRBV5-1; CDR3 length: 15; J gene: TRBJ2-2; D gene: TRBD2
CDR3 protein: CASSEQSNTGELFF; CDR3 DNA: TGTGCCAGCAGTGAACAGTCGAACACCGGGGAGCTGTTTTTT; clone size: many; V gene: TRBV2; CDR3 length: 14; J gene: TRBJ2-2; D gene: .
CDR3 protein: CASSLQGRPCYGKGNEQYF; CDR3 DNA: TGTGCCAGCAGCTTACAGGGCAGGCCATGCTATGGTAAAGGGAACGAGCAGTACTTC; clone size: .; V gene: TRBV12-1; CDR3 length: 19; J gene: TRBJ2-7; D gene: .
CDR3 protein: CASSLGSDNQPQHF; CDR3 DNA: TGTGCCAGCAGCTTGGGGTCAGACAATCAGCCCCAGCATTTT; clone size: .; V gene: TRBV7-9; CDR3 length: 14; J gene: TRBJ1-5; D gene: .
CDR3 protein: CASSLMGPSTDTQYF; CDR3 DNA: TGCGCCAGCAGCTTGATGGGGCCTAGCACAGATACGCAGTATTTT; clone size: once; V gene: TRBV5-1; CDR3 length: 15; J gene: TRBJ2-3; D gene: .
CDR3 protein: CASSQDVAGELFF; CDR3 DNA: TGTGCCAGCAGCCAAGACGTGGCCGGGGAGCTGTTTTTT; clone size: .; V gene: TRBV7-2; CDR3 length: 13; J gene: TRBJ2-2; D gene: .
CDR3 protein: CASSFSGKSTYEQYF; CDR3 DNA: TGTGCCAGCAGCTTTAGCGGGAAGTCTACCTACGAGCAGTACTTC; clone size: .; V gene: TRBV7-2; CDR3 length: 15; J gene: TRBJ2-7; D gene: TRBD2
CDR3 protein: CASSFTGQRYNEQFF; CDR3 DNA: TGTGCCAGCAGTTTTACGGGACAGCGCTACAATGAGCAGTTCTTC; clone size: .; V gene: TRBV2; CDR3 length: 15; J gene: TRBJ2-1; D gene: TRBD1
CDR3 protein: CASRRLAGGAAQYF; CDR3 DNA: TGTGCCAGCAGAAGACTAGCGGGGGGGGCGGCCCAGTACTTC; clone size: .; V gene: TRBV6-5; CDR3 length: 14; J gene: TRBJ2-5; D gene: TRBD2
CDR3 protein: CASSQAPGQATGELFF; CDR3 DNA: TGCGCCAGCAGCCAAGCACCGGGACAGGCCACCGGGGAGCTGTTTTTT; clone size: .; V gene: TRBV4-1; CDR3 length: 16; J gene: TRBJ2-2; D gene: TRBD1
CDR3 protein: CASSLAVASNNEQFF; CDR3 DNA: TGTGCCAGCAGCTTAGCTGTGGCGAGTAACAATGAGCAGTTCTTC; clone size: few; V gene: TRBV7-2; CDR3 length: 15; J gene: TRBJ2-1; D gene: .
CDR3 protein: CASSVPSEGSPLHF; CDR3 DNA: TGCGCCAGCAGCGTCCCCTCTGAGGGTTCACCCCTCCACTTT; clone size: .; V gene: TRBV5-1; CDR3 length: 14; J gene: TRBJ1-6; D gene: .
CDR3 protein: CASSSITWVGSGELFF; CDR3 DNA: TGTGCCAGCAGCTCAATCACCTGGGTGGGAAGCGGGGAGCTGTTTTTT; clone size: few; V gene: TRBV7-3; CDR3 length: 16; J gene: TRBJ2-2; D gene: .
CDR3 protein: CASRPSQGRGNEQFF; CDR3 DNA: TGTGCCAGCAGGCCGAGCCAGGGGCGAGGCAATGAGCAGTTCTTC; clone size: .; V gene: TRBV6-1; CDR3 length: 15; J gene: TRBJ2-1; D gene: .
CDR3 protein: CASSSGGQETQYF; CDR3 DNA: TGCGCCAGCAGCTCTGGGGGCCAAGAGACCCAGTACTTC; clone size: few; V gene: TRBV5-1; CDR3 length: 13; J gene: TRBJ2-5; D gene: .
CDR3 protein: CASSAGVNTEAFF; CDR3 DNA: TGCGCCAGCAGTGCAGGGGTGAACACTGAAGCTTTCTTT; clone size: .; V gene: TRBV10-2; CDR3 length: 13; J gene: TRBJ1-1; D gene: .
CDR3 protein: CAWSTRQGSNQPQHF; CDR3 DNA: TGTGCCTGGAGTACCCGACAGGGGAGCAATCAGCCCCAGCATTTT; clone size: .; V gene: TRBV30; CDR3 length: 15; J gene: TRBJ1-5; D gene: TRBD1
CDR3 protein: CASSMVRQETQYF; CDR3 DNA: TGTGCCAGTAGTATGGTCCGCCAAGAGACCCAGTACTTC; clone size: once; V gene: TRBV19; CDR3 length: 13; J gene: TRBJ2-5; D gene: .
CDR3 protein: CASSRAGGRSDTQYF; CDR3 DNA: TGCGCCAGCAGCAGAGCGGGGGGTAGGTCAGATACGCAGTATTTT; clone size: .; V gene: TRBV5-1; CDR3 length: 15; J gene: TRBJ2-3; D gene: TRBD2
CDR3 protein: CASSGSRAASYEQYF; CDR3 DNA: TGTGCCAGCAGTGGGAGTAGGGCTGCCTCCTACGAGCAGTACTTC; clone size: .; V gene: TRBV2; CDR3 length: 15; J gene: TRBJ2-7; D gene: .
CDR3 protein: CSASGEDTQYF; CDR3 DNA: TGCAGTGCCTCAGGGGAGGATACGCAGTATTTT; clone size: .; V gene: TRBV20-1; CDR3 length: 11; J gene: TRBJ2-3; D gene: .
CDR3 protein: CASSSRTGWGEQFF; CDR3 DNA: TGTGCCAGCAGTTCCCGGACAGGGTGGGGTGAGCAGTTCTTC; clone size: .; V gene: TRBV28; CDR3 length: 14; J gene: TRBJ2-1; D gene: TRBD1
CDR3 protein: CASSRQGATNEKLFF; CDR3 DNA: TGTGCCAGCTCAAGACAGGGGGCAACTAATGAAAAACTGTTTTTT; clone size: .; V gene: TRBV18; CDR3 length: 15; J gene: TRBJ1-4; D gene: TRBD1
CDR3 protein: CASSPLWNQPQHF; CDR3 DNA: TGTGCCAGCAGCCCCCTTTGGAATCAGCCCCAGCATTTT; clone size: .; V gene: TRBV6-5; CDR3 length: 13; J gene: TRBJ1-5; D gene: .
CDR3 protein: CASSLVHLYEQYF; CDR3 DNA: TGTGCCAGCAGCTTGGTACACCTCTACGAGCAGTACTTC; clone size: .; V gene: TRBV5-6; CDR3 length: 13; J gene: TRBJ2-7; D gene: .